One sample yielded the 8 T cell receptor beta chains listed below, sequenced in a study of PD-1 blockade in mismatch repair-deficient tumors. Generated by immunoSEQ multiplex PCR, the TCRdb table keeps only in-frame clones and is missing some. Among around 18,000 clones listed, 84% were seen once. The specimen comprised PBMCs, sampled less than 25 weeks after starting pembrolizumab. The receptors were sampled from an adult with mismatch repair-deficient cancer.

The gene calls are TRBV6-6 and TRBJ1-1; no clear D. Trimming took off 6 bases at V and 1 base at J, with 9 bases between the two ends. From germline, CDR1 is MNHNY and CDR2 SVGAGI (reference sequence). There are 13 residues in the CDR3. The CDR3: CASSSQKNTEAFF. The CDR3 region has the DNA TGTGCCAGCAGCTCTCAGAAGAACACTGAAGCTTTCTTT.

The chain couples TRBV19 to TRBJ2-1, with D uncertain. Germline V CDR1 and CDR2: LNHDA, SQIVND (reference sequence). The CDR3 has 15 amino acids. Trimming took 1 base from V and 1 from J, leaving 8 bases between them. CDR3 protein: CASSIALDSYNEQFF. CDR3 in DNA: TGTGCCAGTAGTATAGCCTTAGATTCCTACAATGAGCAGTTCTTC.

The CDR3 DNA reads TGTGCCAGCTCACCGCAACAGAACACTGAAGCTTTCTTT. It specifies CASSPQQNTEAFF. The chain couples TRBV18 to TRBJ1-1, with D hard to call. The CDR3 runs 13 residues. The germline V gene has CDR1 KGHSH and CDR2 LQKENI. V was pared by 3 bases and J by 1 base, with 6 bases between.

The CDR3: CASSDRGSPNTEAFF. The CDR3 DNA follows: TGTGCCAGCAGCGATCGGGGGTCCCCGAACACTGAAGCTTTCTTT. The chain recombines TRBV7-8 with TRBJ1-1; tentatively, D is TRBD1 (5 bases). Deletions cut 5 bases from V and 1 base from J, with 14 bases between. Germline V lookup: CDR1 SGHVS, CDR2 FQNEAQ. The CDR3 sequence is 15 residues long. Variable domain in full (rest from reference TRBV7-8 and TRBJ1-1): GAGVSQSPRYKVAKRGQDVALRCDPISGHVSLFWYQQALGQGPEFLTYFQNEAQLDKSGLPSDRFFAERPEGSVSTLKIQRTQQEDSAVYLCASSDRGSPNTEAFFGQGTRLTVV.

This chain connects TRBV13 to TRBJ1-2, with TRBD1 matching over 8 bases. This CDR3 is built from 14 residues. The junction had 5 bases not matched to a gene; V was cut back by 4 bases and J by 4 bases. Per germline, CDR1 PRHDT and CDR2 FYEKMQ (reference sequence). CDR3 coding DNA: TGTGCCAGCAGCTCGCAACAGGGGGTCTATGGCTACACCTTC. It yields the protein CASSSQQGVYGYTF.

The gene calls are TRBV11-3 and TRBJ1-1; weak D call: TRBD1 (5 bases). V shed 1 base and J shed 7 bases, with 10 bases lying between them. Germline V gives CDR1 SGHNT, CDR2 YENEEA. This CDR3 contains 13 residues. The CDR3 here is CASSLGGDLEAFF. CDR3 bases: TGTGCCAGCAGCTTAGGGGGGGACCTTGAAGCTTTCTTT. Combining the CDR3 with reference TRBV11-3 and TRBJ1-1 gives the whole variable domain EAGVVQSPRYKIIEKKQPVAFWCNPISGHNTLYWYLQNLGQGPELLIRYENEEAVDDSQLPKDRFSAERLKGVDSTLKIQPAELGDSAVYLCASSLGGDLEAFFGQGTRLTVV.

This chain uses TRBV6-5 with TRBJ2-2; no reliable D call. The CDR3 extends over 12 amino acids. Trimming shortened V by 6 bases and J by 6 bases, and 8 bases separated the two germline ends. Germline lookup yields CDR1 MNHEY and CDR2 SVGAGI. The CDR3: CASRHYSGELFF. The CDR3 DNA follows: TGTGCCAGCAGACATTATTCCGGGGAGCTGTTTTTT.

The chain employs TRBV10-1 and TRBJ2-2; possible D gene TRBD2, 6 bases. The CDR3 extends over 14 amino acids. CDR1 is WNHNN and CDR2 is SYGVQD in the germline V gene (reference sequence). Trimming stripped 8 bases from V and 2 bases from J, with 12 bases between. CDR3 region: CASSVGGNTGELFF. CDR3 nucleotides: TGCGCCAGCTCCGTGGGAGGAAACACCGGGGAGCTGTTTTTT.